This record looks at one TCR beta chain sequence and its context. Clones were read by immunoSEQ multiplex PCR, and TCRdb kept only the in-frame ones, dropping some. The repertoire holds 120,000 to 150,000 clones, with 80% as singletons. The data originate from a study of blood T cell repertoires in COVID-19. The wider study: Whether acute or convalescent, the COVID-19 samples came from the United States, Italy and Spain. From T cells, B-cell-depleted T cells, or PBMCs came the material, which was cDNA or gDNA.

The CDR3 has 14 amino acids. From germline, CDR1 is SGHNT and CDR2 YYREEE (reference sequence). Unmatched junction bases numbered 11, after V lost 4 bases and J lost 7 bases. The sequencing sample was made of peripheral blood. V is TRBV5-4 and J is TRBJ2-7, with 7 bases identical to TRBD1. The clonotype originates from a man between 60 and 75 years old with active or convalescent COVID-19. CDR3 sequence reads: CASSIRRQGEEQYF. The CDR3 region has the DNA TGTGCCAGCAGCATACGTAGACAGGGTGAAGAGCAGTACTTC.